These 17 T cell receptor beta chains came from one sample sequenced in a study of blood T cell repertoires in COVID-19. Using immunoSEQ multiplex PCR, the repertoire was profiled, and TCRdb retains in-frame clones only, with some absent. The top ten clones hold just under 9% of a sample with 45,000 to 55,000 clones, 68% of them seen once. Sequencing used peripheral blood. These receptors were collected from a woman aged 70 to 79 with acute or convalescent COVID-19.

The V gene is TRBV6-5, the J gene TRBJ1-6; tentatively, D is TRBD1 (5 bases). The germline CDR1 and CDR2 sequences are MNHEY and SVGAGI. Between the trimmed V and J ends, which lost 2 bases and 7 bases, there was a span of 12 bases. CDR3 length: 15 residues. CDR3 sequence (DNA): TGTGCCAGCAGTTACGATTGGGGGGAAAATTCACCCCTCCACTTT. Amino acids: CASSYDWGENSPLHF.

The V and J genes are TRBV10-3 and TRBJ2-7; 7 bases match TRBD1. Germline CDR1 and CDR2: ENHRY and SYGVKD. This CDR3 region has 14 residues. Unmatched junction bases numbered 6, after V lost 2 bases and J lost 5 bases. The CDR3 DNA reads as TGTGCCATCAGTGAGATGGGGACAGCCGACGAGCAGTACTTC. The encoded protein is CAISEMGTADEQYF.

The CDR3 bases are TGCAGCGTTCGTGGGTCTAGCGGGAGGGGCTTACAAGAGACCCAGTACTTC. Its translation: CSVRGSSGRGLQETQYF. The genes are TRBV29-1 and TRBJ2-5; the match to TRBD2 covers 12 bases. CDR1 and CDR2 (germline): SQVTM, ANQGSEA. V trimming: 5 bases; J trimming: 2 bases; junction bases outside the gene matches: 12. This CDR3 spans 17 amino acids.

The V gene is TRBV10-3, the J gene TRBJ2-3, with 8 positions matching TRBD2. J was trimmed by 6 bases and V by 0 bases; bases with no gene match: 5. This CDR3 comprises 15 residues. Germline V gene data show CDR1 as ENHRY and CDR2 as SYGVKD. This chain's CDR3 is CAISESSGSMDTQYF. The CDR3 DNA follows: TGTGCCATCAGTGAGTCAAGCGGGAGCATGGATACGCAGTATTTT.

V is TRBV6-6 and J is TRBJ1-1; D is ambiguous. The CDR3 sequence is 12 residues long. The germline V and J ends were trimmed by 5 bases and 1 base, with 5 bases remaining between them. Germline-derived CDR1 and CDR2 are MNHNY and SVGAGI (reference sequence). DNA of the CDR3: TGTGCCAGCAGTAGAGAGAACACTGAAGCTTTCTTT. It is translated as CASSRENTEAFF.

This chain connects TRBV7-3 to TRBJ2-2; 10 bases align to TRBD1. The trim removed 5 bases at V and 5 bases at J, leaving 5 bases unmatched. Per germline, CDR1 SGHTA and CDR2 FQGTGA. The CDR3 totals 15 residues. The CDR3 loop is CASSRDRGGTGELFF. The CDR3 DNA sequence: TGTGCCAGCAGCCGGGACAGGGGAGGGACCGGGGAGCTGTTTTTT.

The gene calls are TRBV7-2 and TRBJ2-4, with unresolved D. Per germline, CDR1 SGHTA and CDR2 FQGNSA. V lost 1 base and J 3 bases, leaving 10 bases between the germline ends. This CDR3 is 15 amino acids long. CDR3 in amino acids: CASSLVLGYKNIQYF. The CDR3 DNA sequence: TGTGCCAGCAGCTTAGTTCTAGGATACAAAAACATTCAGTACTTC.

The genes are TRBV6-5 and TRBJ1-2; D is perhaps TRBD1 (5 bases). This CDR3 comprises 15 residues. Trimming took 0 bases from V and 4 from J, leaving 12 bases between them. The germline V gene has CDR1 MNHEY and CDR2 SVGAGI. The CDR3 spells CASSYSIGGGYGYTF. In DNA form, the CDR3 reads TGTGCCAGCAGTTACTCGATTGGGGGAGGCTATGGCTACACCTTC.

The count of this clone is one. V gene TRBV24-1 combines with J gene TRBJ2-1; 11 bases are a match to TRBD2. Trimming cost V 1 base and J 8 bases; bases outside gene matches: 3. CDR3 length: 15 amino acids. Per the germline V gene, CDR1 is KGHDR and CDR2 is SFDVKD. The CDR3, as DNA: TGTGCCACCAGTGATTTAACTAGCGGGAGCGATGAGCAGTTCTTC. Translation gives CATSDLTSGSDEQFF.

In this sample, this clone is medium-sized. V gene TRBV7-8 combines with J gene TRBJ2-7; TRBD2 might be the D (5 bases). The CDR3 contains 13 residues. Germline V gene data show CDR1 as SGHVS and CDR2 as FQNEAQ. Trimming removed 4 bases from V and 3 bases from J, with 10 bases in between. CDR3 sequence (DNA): TGTGCCAGCAGCTGGGGAGCAAGCTACGAGCAGTACTTC. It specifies CASSWGASYEQYF.

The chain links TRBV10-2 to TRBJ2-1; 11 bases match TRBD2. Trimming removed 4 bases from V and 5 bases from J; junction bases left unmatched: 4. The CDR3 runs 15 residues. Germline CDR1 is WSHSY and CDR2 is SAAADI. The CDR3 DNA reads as TGCGCCAGCAGTGGGCCTAGCGGGGGGAACAATGAGCAGTTCTTC. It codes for CASSGPSGGNNEQFF.

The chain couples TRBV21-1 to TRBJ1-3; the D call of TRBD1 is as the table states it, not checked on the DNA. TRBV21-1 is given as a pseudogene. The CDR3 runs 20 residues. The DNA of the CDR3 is TGTGCCAGCAGCAAATGGTGGTCCGGGACAGGGGATCTCTCTGGAAACACCATATATTTT. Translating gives CASSKWWSGTGDLSGNTIYF.

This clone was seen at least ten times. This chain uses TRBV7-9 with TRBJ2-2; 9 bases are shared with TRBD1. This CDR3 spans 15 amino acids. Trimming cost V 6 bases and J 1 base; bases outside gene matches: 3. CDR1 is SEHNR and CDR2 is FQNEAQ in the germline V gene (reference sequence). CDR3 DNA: TGTGCCAGCAGTTGGGGACAGGGGAACACCGGGGAGCTGTTTTTT. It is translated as CASSWGQGNTGELFF.

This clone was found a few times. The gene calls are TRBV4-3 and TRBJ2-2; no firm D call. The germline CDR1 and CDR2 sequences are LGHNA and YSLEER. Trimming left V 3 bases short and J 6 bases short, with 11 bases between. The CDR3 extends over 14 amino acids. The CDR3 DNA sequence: TGCGCCAGCAGCCATGACCACCGGGCCGGGGAGCTGTTTTTT. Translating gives CASSHDHRAGELFF.

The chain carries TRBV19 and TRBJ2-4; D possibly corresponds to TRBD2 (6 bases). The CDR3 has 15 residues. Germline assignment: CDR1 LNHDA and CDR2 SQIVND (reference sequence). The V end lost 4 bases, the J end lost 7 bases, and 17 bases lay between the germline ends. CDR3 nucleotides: TGTGCCAGTAGTAACACCGGGACTGCCAGGAACATTCAGTACTTC. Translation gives CASSNTGTARNIQYF.

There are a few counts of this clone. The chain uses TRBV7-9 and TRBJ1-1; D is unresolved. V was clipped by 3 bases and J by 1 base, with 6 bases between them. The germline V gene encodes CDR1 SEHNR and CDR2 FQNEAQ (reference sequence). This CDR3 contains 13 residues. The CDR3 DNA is TGTGCCAGCAGCTTTACAGCGAACACTGAAGCTTTCTTT. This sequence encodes CASSFTANTEAFF.

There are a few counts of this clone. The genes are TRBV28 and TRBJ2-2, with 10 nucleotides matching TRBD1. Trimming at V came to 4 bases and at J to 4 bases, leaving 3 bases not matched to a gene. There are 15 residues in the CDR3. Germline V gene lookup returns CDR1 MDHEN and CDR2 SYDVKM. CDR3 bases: TGTGCCAGCAGTTCCGGGACAGGGGCCACCGGGGAGCTGTTTTTT. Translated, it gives CASSSGTGATGELFF.